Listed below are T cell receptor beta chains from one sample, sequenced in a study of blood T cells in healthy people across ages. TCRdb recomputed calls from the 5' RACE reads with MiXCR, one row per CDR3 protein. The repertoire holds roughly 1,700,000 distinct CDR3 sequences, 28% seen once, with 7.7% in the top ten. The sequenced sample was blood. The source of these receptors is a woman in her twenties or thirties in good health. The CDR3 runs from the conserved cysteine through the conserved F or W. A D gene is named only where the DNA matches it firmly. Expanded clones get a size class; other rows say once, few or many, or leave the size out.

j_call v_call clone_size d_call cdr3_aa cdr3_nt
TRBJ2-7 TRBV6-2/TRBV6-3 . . CASSYSGPGEQYF TGTGCCAGCAGTTACTCGGGACCAGGCGAGCAGTACTTC
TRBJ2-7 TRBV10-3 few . CAISESIGADPSSLNYEQYF TGTGCCATCAGTGAGTCGATCGGGGCTGACCCGAGTAGCCTTAACTACGAGCAGTACTTC
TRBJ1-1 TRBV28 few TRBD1 CASSTGATEAFF TGTGCCAGCAGTACAGGGGCCACTGAAGCTTTCTTT
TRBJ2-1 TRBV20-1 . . CSAGRLGASSYNEQFF TGCAGTGCGGGGAGGCTTGGAGCGAGCTCCTACAATGAGCAGTTCTTC
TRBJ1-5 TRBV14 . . CASSASKGTPQHF TGTGCCAGCAGCGCCTCCAAAGGGACCCCCCAGCATTTT
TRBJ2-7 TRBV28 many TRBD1 CASQSSWTGGPYEQYF TGTGCCAGCCAGAGCTCCTGGACAGGGGGTCCCTACGAGCAGTACTTC
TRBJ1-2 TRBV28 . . CASSLNSYDYTF TGTGCCAGCAGTTTAAACAGCTATGACTACACCTTC
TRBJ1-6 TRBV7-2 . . CASSSRGRGGSPLHF TGTGCCAGCAGCTCTAGGGGCAGGGGCGGTTCACCCCTCCACTTT
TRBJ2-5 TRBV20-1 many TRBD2 CSAPRGGGEEIQYF TGCAGTGCCCCACGTGGGGGAGGGGAAGAGATCCAGTACTTC
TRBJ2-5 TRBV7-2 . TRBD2 CASSPRPAGQSVAGADEQYF TGTGCCAGCAGCCCAAGACCCGCGGGACAGAGCGTAGCGGGGGCGGATGAGCAGTACTTC
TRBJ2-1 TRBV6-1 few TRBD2 CASTTSSGHNEQFF TGTGCCAGCACCACTAGTAGCGGGCACAATGAGCAGTTCTTC
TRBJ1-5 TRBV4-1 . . CASSQGGRGKSNQPQHF TGCGCCAGCAGCCAGGGGGGGAGAGGGAAGAGCAATCAGCCCCAGCATTTT
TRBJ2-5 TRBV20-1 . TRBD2 CSARDRVWREVGETQYF TGCAGTGCTAGAGATCGGGTGTGGCGGGAGGTAGGAGAGACCCAGTACTTC
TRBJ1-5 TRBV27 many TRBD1 CASRQQGLEQPQHF TGTGCCAGCAGGCAACAGGGGCTGGAACAGCCCCAGCATTTT
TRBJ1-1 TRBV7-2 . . CASSLGTAFTEAFF TGTGCCAGCAGCTTAGGGACAGCTTTCACTGAAGCTTTCTTT